This TCR beta chain was observed in a study of T cells after yellow fever vaccination. Findings of the study overall: Though it reached lower strength, the secondary response hit its peak faster, day 5 versus 15.

Points on this clonotype: What it binds is not known.

5'RACE template switching produced TCR cDNA carrying a universal primer site and UMIs. TCRdb itself ran the 5' RACE reads through MiXCR, one entry per CDR3 protein. This table holds under 250,000 distinct CDR3 sequences, roughly 3.3% found once. The CDR3 sequence is 15 residues long. Germline trimming cut 3 bases from V and 7 bases from J; bases unmatched to any gene: 9. Germline V gene data show CDR1 as SGHNT and CDR2 as YYREEE (reference sequence). This material consisted of CD4+ T cells sorted from PBMCs, taken 10 days after the yellow fever booster vaccination. The J gene is TRBJ1-2, the V gene TRBV5-4; 10 bases map to TRBD1. This receptor was obtained from a man younger than 35 who received the YFV17D yellow fever vaccine. The CDR3 DNA reads as TGTGCCAGCAGCTCCAAACGGGACAGGGGTATTGGCTACACCTTC. Translation gives CASSSKRDRGIGYTF.